These 32 T cell receptor beta chains were all obtained from the same sample, sequenced in a study of blood T cell repertoires in COVID-19. Produced via immunoSEQ multiplex PCR; TCRdb's table is partial and in-frame only. This table holds 31,000 or so clones, around 90% found once. Source material: peripheral blood. The receptor set was obtained from a man aged 55 to 70 with active COVID-19.

The chain has TRBV6-6 and TRBJ2-3, with D tentatively TRBD2 (7 bases). V dropped 2 bases and J dropped 2 bases, with 11 bases sitting between them. This CDR3 has 15 residues. CDR1 is MNHNY and CDR2 is SVGAGI in the germline V gene (reference sequence). The CDR3 DNA reads as TGTGCCAGCAGTTACGCGGGGGCCAACACAGATACGCAGTATTTT. Residues: CASSYAGANTDTQYF.

The chain joins TRBV19 to TRBJ2-5, with D possibly TRBD2 on 6 matching bases. CDR3 size: 14 residues. Germline V gene data show CDR1 as LNHDA and CDR2 as SQIVND (reference sequence). V gave up 5 bases and J gave up 5 bases, with 15 bases separating them. CDR3 nucleotides: TGTGCCAGTAGTCCGGGACTCTCGGGGGAGACCCAGTACTTC. This sequence encodes CASSPGLSGETQYF.

The chain is built from TRBV29-1 and TRBJ1-2, with D unresolved. Germline lookup yields CDR1 SQVTM and CDR2 ANQGSEA. V gave up 0 bases and J gave up 8 bases, with 13 bases separating them. The CDR3 consists of 13 residues. CDR3 DNA sequence: TGCAGCGTTGAAGATGGGAGTGTTCGCGGCTACACCTTC. It codes for CSVEDGSVRGYTF.

This clone was detected once. The V gene is TRBV25-1, the J gene TRBJ1-1; TRBD1 matches 12 bases. The V gene's germline CDR1 is MGHDK and CDR2 SYGVNS. This CDR3 contains 16 residues. The V and J ends lost 4 bases and 5 bases, in that order; junction bases with no gene match: 8. CDR3 DNA sequence: TGTGCCAGCAGTGCCGGGACAGGGGGCGCCGGGACTGAAGCTTTCTTT. This codes for CASSAGTGGAGTEAFF.

V and J are TRBV6-6 and TRBJ2-7; TRBD1 is a possible D gene (6 bases). CDR1 is MNHNY, CDR2 SVGAGI, per germline (reference sequence). Trimming stripped 7 bases from V and 2 bases from J, with 18 bases between. The CDR3 sequence is 15 residues long. The CDR3 reads CASNPLSQGTYEQYF. The CDR3, as DNA: TGTGCCAGCAACCCGCTGTCCCAGGGGACCTACGAGCAGTACTTC.

The chain links TRBV19 to TRBJ2-7; TRBD2 aligns across 8 bases. The CDR3 is 14 amino acids. With 5 bases clipped from V and 3 bases from J, the junction kept 6 bases outside the gene matches. Germline V gene data show CDR1 as LNHDA and CDR2 as SQIVND (reference sequence). CDR3 in DNA: TGTGCCAGTAGTCTAGGACTAGCCGGCTACGAGCAGTACTTC. It is translated as CASSLGLAGYEQYF.

This chain links TRBV5-1 with TRBJ2-3, with 16 nucleotides matching TRBD2. The CDR3 has 18 residues. Trimming cost V 3 bases and J 1 base; bases outside gene matches: 5. CDR1 and CDR2 from the germline V gene are SGHRS and YFSETQ. This chain's CDR3 is CASSSGLAGGKGTDTQYF. The CDR3 DNA follows: TGCGCCAGCAGCTCGGGACTAGCGGGGGGGAAAGGCACAGATACGCAGTATTTT. The full variable domain, completed using reference TRBV5-1 and TRBJ2-3, is KAGVTQTPRYLIKTRGQQVTLSCSPISGHRSVSWYQQTPGQGLQFLFEYFSETQRNKGNFPGRFSGRQFSNSRSEMNVSTLELGDSALYLCASSSGLAGGKGTDTQYFGPGTRLTVL.

This chain connects TRBV19 to TRBJ1-2; TRBD1 aligns across 7 bases. The germline V gene has CDR1 LNHDA and CDR2 SQIVND (reference sequence). Trimming at V came to 1 base and at J to 4 bases, leaving 6 bases not matched to a gene. This CDR3 comprises 15 residues. The CDR3 is CASSIVQGNLYGYTF. The CDR3 bases are TGTGCCAGTAGTATAGTACAGGGGAACCTCTATGGCTACACCTTC.

The chain employs TRBV7-3 and TRBJ1-2; D is undetermined. The length of the CDR3 is 13 residues. V lost 5 bases and J lost 7, with 14 bases in between. Germline CDR1 reads SGHTA; CDR2 reads FQGTGA. The CDR3 sequence: CASSPHPEFGYTF. For the CDR3, the DNA is TGTGCCAGCAGCCCCCACCCGGAGTTTGGCTACACCTTC.

The rearrangement uses TRBV29-1 and TRBJ2-3, with 12 nucleotides matching TRBD2. Germline lookup yields CDR1 SQVTM and CDR2 ANQGSEA. The CDR3 totals 15 residues. V trimming: 6 bases; J trimming: 1 base; junction bases outside the gene matches: 5. In DNA, the CDR3 is TGCAGCGTACGGACTAGCGGGGCCCGCACAGATACGCAGTATTTT. It translates to CSVRTSGARTDTQYF.

V gene TRBV28 combines with J gene TRBJ1-6; D unresolved. V lost 3 bases and J 0 bases, leaving 3 bases between the germline ends. Germline V gene data show CDR1 as MDHEN and CDR2 as SYDVKM. The CDR3 length is 14 residues. The CDR3 DNA is TGTGCCAGCAGTTTCTCCTCCTATAATTCACCCCTCCACTTT. Protein: CASSFSSYNSPLHF.

The genes are TRBV7-3 and TRBJ1-2; 7 bases align to TRBD1. Germline loops: CDR1 SGHTA, CDR2 FQGTGA. V lost 1 base, J lost 7 bases, and 3 bases stayed unmatched. CDR3 length equals 13 residues. This CDR3 reads CASSLNPGGGYTF. CDR3 DNA: TGTGCCAGCAGCTTAAATCCAGGGGGTGGCTACACCTTC.

This chain joins TRBV6-6 and TRBJ1-1; TRBD1 agrees at 7 bases. V was pared by 8 bases and J by 1 base, with 7 bases of the junction left unmatched. Germline CDR1 and CDR2: MNHNY and SVGAGI (reference sequence). This CDR3 comprises 14 residues. The CDR3 sequence: CASGTGAGNTEAFF. CDR3 coding DNA: TGTGCCAGCGGTACAGGGGCGGGGAACACTGAAGCTTTCTTT.

The chain has TRBV7-9 and TRBJ2-5; TRBD2 aligns across 9 bases. Looked up from germline, CDR1 is SEHNR and CDR2 is FQNEAQ (reference sequence). The V and J ends lost 3 bases and 5 bases, in that order; junction bases with no gene match: 4. CDR3 size: 14 residues. CDR3 sequence reads: CASSFLAGEETQYF. The CDR3 DNA sequence: TGTGCCAGCAGCTTTTTAGCGGGGGAGGAGACCCAGTACTTC.

This clone occurred once. V usage is TRBV2 and J usage is TRBJ2-1; 8 positions agree with TRBD1. The germline CDR1 and CDR2 sequences are SNHLY and FYNNEI. After removal of 2 bases from V and 4 bases from J, the junction contained 4 bases not matched to a gene. This CDR3 has 15 residues. The CDR3 sequence: CASSEWTGQYNEQFF. DNA for the CDR3: TGTGCCAGCAGTGAATGGACAGGGCAGTACAATGAGCAGTTCTTC.

The chain joins TRBV10-1 to TRBJ1-3; D gene uncertain. Trimming took off 3 bases at V and 0 bases at J, with 18 bases between the two ends. This CDR3 has 18 amino acids. From germline, CDR1 is WNHNN and CDR2 SYGVQD (reference sequence). The CDR3 reads CASSEILEVGCSGNTIYF. The CDR3 DNA sequence: TGCGCCAGCAGTGAAATTTTGGAGGTCGGGTGCTCTGGAAACACCATATATTTT.

The CDR3, as DNA: TGTGCCAGCAGCCCACCGGGACAGACCCAGAACACTGAAGCTTTCTTT. Translation: CASSPPGQTQNTEAFF. V gene TRBV7-9 combines with J gene TRBJ1-1; TRBD1 aligns across 7 bases. This CDR3 has 16 residues. Trimming removed 5 bases from V and 1 base from J; junction bases left unmatched: 10. Germline V gene data show CDR1 as SEHNR and CDR2 as FQNEAQ (reference sequence). The full variable domain, completed using reference TRBV7-9 and TRBJ1-1, is DTGVSQNPRHKITKRGQNVTFRCDPISEHNRLYWYRQTLGQGPEFLTYFQNEAQLEKSRLLSDRFSAERPKGSFSTLEIQRTEQGDSAMYLCASSPPGQTQNTEAFFGQGTRLTVV.

This sequence joins TRBV7-2 and TRBJ1-1; no reliable D call. The germline gives CDR1 SGHTA, CDR2 FQGNSA. Trimming shortened V by 7 bases and J by 7 bases, and 16 bases separated the two germline ends. The CDR3 has 13 amino acids. The chain's CDR3 is CASISVSLSEAFF. The DNA for the CDR3 is TGTGCCAGCATTAGCGTGAGCTTGAGTGAAGCTTTCTTT.

The chain has TRBV11-3 and TRBJ2-3; 10 bases align to TRBD2. CDR1 and CDR2 (germline): SGHNT, YENEEA. The V gene end was trimmed by 4 bases and the J gene end by 2 bases; junction bases not matched to a gene: 9. The CDR3 runs 17 residues. The CDR3 DNA is TGTGCCAGCAGCTCTCCCACCCTAGCGGGGGTCACAGATACGCAGTATTTT. Protein sequence: CASSSPTLAGVTDTQYF. The whole variable domain, remainder taken from reference TRBV11-3 and TRBJ2-3, is EAGVVQSPRYKIIEKKQPVAFWCNPISGHNTLYWYLQNLGQGPELLIRYENEEAVDDSQLPKDRFSAERLKGVDSTLKIQPAELGDSAVYLCASSSPTLAGVTDTQYFGPGTRLTVL.

This chain connects TRBV3-1 (or the pseudogene TRBV3-2) to TRBJ2-1; TRBD2 might be the D (5 bases). Germline CDR1 reads LGHDT; CDR2 reads YNNKEL (reference sequence). Trimming shortened V by 4 bases and J by 6 bases, and 16 bases separated the two germline ends. The CDR3 spans 15 residues. CDR3 bases: TGTGCCAGCAGCCTTACCTTGGAGGACTTCAATGAGCAGTTCTTC. Residues: CASSLTLEDFNEQFF.

This clone was detected only a few times. The rearrangement uses TRBV29-1 and TRBJ1-1; the D gene is possibly TRBD1 (5 bases). V was pared by 3 bases and J by 4 bases, with 15 bases between. The CDR3 runs 14 residues. The germline V gene has CDR1 SQVTM and CDR2 ANQGSEA. The CDR3 DNA is TGCAGCGTTGAGGGAGGGCGGGGGGGCACTGAAGCTTTCTTT. Residues: CSVEGGRGGTEAFF.

This chain joins TRBV6-5 and TRBJ1-1; the D gene is possibly TRBD1 (6 bases). Germline assignment: CDR1 MNHEY and CDR2 SVGAGI. Trimming took 5 bases from V and 6 from J, leaving 16 bases between them. The CDR3 has 14 amino acids. The CDR3 here is CASSPGHQGAEAFF. The DNA of the CDR3 is TGTGCCAGCAGTCCGGGACACCAAGGGGCTGAAGCTTTCTTT.

The rearrangement links TRBV5-1 to TRBJ2-2; perhaps TRBD1 as D (5 bases). This CDR3 comprises 16 residues. V gave up 2 bases and J gave up 5 bases, with 16 bases separating them. The germline gives CDR1 SGHRS, CDR2 YFSETQ. As DNA, the CDR3 is TGCGCCAGCAGCTTACGGACACCCGAGGTTACCGGGGAGCTGTTTTTT. Its protein product is CASSLRTPEVTGELFF.

The chain combines TRBV7-9 with TRBJ1-1; D not certain. Trimming took 3 bases from V and 4 from J, leaving 9 bases between them. The CDR3 spans 13 residues. Germline V gene sequence: CDR1 SEHNR, CDR2 FQNEAQ (reference sequence). The CDR3 protein is CASSFGRGTEAFF. The CDR3 DNA reads as TGTGCCAGCAGCTTCGGTCGGGGCACTGAAGCTTTCTTT.

This chain connects TRBV28 to TRBJ2-3; 11 positions agree with TRBD2. The CDR3 covers 16 residues. Germline CDR1 and CDR2: MDHEN and SYDVKM. V lost 2 bases, J lost 5 bases, and 6 bases stayed unmatched. CDR3 amino acids: CASSLTSGGLRDTQYF. The CDR3 nucleotides are TGTGCCAGCAGTTTAACTAGCGGGGGTCTTCGAGATACGCAGTATTTT.

This sequence joins TRBV7-6 and TRBJ2-2, with D perhaps TRBD1 (6 bases). The CDR3 sequence is 16 residues long. Germline V gives CDR1 SGHVS, CDR2 FNYEAQ. Trimming pared 8 bases from V and 7 bases from J, leaving 23 bases between. CDR3: CASGDRLRGNGGELFF. CDR3 DNA: TGTGCCAGCGGGGACCGTCTAAGGGGGAACGGCGGGGAGCTGTTTTTT.

The rearrangement joins TRBV11-2 to TRBJ1-5; TRBD1 matches 9 bases. CDR1 is SGHAT and CDR2 is FQNNGV in the germline V gene. The CDR3 has 14 amino acids. Losses at the gene ends were 6 bases for V and 0 bases for J; bases not matched to a gene: 0. Written as DNA, the CDR3 is TGTGCCAGCAGGGGACAGGGTAGCAATCAGCCCCAGCATTTT. Protein product: CASRGQGSNQPQHF.

The chain uses TRBV24-1 and TRBJ2-3; 14 bases match TRBD2. V lost 10 bases and J lost 5; bases outside the gene matches: 7. The CDR3 sequence is 15 residues long. Germline CDR1 and CDR2: KGHDR and SFDVKD. The CDR3: CATRGTSGGGDTQYF. The CDR3 DNA is TGTGCCACTCGCGGGACTAGCGGGGGCGGAGATACGCAGTATTTT.

The chain has TRBV19 and TRBJ1-2, with TRBD1 as a possible D gene (5 bases). Trimming removed 3 bases from V and 7 bases from J, with 6 bases in between. In germline, CDR1 is LNHDA, CDR2 SQIVND (reference sequence). This CDR3 is built from 11 residues. The CDR3, as DNA: TGTGCCAGTAGTATCCAGGGTGGCTACACCTTC. It translates to CASSIQGGYTF.

The gene calls are TRBV2 and TRBJ2-7; 8 positions match TRBD2. The germline V gene has CDR1 SNHLY and CDR2 FYNNEI. After removal of 6 bases from V and 0 bases from J, the junction contained 10 bases not matched to a gene. This CDR3 is built from 16 residues. This chain's CDR3 is CASRPGTSGFSYEQYF. In nucleotides, the CDR3 is TGTGCCAGCAGGCCGGGCACTAGCGGATTCTCCTACGAGCAGTACTTC.

A single count supports this clone. V and J are TRBV5-1 and TRBJ2-1; no firm D call. CDR1 is SGHRS, CDR2 YFSETQ, per germline. V was cut by 0 bases and J by 3 bases, with 7 bases left in between. The CDR3 is 14 amino acids. The CDR3 DNA follows: TGCGCCAGCAGCTTGGGGCAGAACTACAATGAGCAGTTCTTC. Amino acid sequence: CASSLGQNYNEQFF.

This clone has only a few counts. The chain carries TRBV24-1 and TRBJ2-7; 10 bases are shared with TRBD1. Unmatched junction bases numbered 18, after V lost 7 bases and J lost 4 bases. Per germline, CDR1 KGHDR and CDR2 SFDVKD. This CDR3 region has 18 residues. The CDR3 DNA reads as TGTGCCACCAGCCAAAGTCCGGGGCGTCGGACAGGGGGATACGAGCAGTACTTC. It yields the protein CATSQSPGRRTGGYEQYF.